The clone carrying this TCR beta chain has just one count. This entry is derived from a study of blood T cell repertoires in COVID-19. Study at large: COVID-19 samples collected from the United States, Italy and Spain covered acute and convalescent phases.

As handled by the study authors: The assay estimated nucleated cells by amplifying reference gene primers. Assay used: immunoSEQ multiplex PCR; TCRdb lists only in-frame clones, some missing. For V, J and clone size, that table is used; D and trimming come from the DNA. The top ten clones hold around 5% of a sample with about 170,000 clones, approximately 91% of them seen once. Seattle researchers signed up patients amid active infection and tracked them longitudinally. The CDR3 extends over 11 amino acids. CDR1 LNHDA and CDR2 SQIVND come from the germline V gene (reference sequence). V shed 5 bases and J shed 7 bases, with 9 bases lying between them.

Specimen: peripheral blood. The origin of this receptor is a man between 18 and 35 years old with COVID-19, enrolled during active disease. The chain recombines TRBV19 with TRBJ2-7; D is ambiguous. Written as DNA, the CDR3 is TGTGCCAGTAGTTCGCGCGAGGAGCAGTACTTC. It specifies CASSSREEQYF.